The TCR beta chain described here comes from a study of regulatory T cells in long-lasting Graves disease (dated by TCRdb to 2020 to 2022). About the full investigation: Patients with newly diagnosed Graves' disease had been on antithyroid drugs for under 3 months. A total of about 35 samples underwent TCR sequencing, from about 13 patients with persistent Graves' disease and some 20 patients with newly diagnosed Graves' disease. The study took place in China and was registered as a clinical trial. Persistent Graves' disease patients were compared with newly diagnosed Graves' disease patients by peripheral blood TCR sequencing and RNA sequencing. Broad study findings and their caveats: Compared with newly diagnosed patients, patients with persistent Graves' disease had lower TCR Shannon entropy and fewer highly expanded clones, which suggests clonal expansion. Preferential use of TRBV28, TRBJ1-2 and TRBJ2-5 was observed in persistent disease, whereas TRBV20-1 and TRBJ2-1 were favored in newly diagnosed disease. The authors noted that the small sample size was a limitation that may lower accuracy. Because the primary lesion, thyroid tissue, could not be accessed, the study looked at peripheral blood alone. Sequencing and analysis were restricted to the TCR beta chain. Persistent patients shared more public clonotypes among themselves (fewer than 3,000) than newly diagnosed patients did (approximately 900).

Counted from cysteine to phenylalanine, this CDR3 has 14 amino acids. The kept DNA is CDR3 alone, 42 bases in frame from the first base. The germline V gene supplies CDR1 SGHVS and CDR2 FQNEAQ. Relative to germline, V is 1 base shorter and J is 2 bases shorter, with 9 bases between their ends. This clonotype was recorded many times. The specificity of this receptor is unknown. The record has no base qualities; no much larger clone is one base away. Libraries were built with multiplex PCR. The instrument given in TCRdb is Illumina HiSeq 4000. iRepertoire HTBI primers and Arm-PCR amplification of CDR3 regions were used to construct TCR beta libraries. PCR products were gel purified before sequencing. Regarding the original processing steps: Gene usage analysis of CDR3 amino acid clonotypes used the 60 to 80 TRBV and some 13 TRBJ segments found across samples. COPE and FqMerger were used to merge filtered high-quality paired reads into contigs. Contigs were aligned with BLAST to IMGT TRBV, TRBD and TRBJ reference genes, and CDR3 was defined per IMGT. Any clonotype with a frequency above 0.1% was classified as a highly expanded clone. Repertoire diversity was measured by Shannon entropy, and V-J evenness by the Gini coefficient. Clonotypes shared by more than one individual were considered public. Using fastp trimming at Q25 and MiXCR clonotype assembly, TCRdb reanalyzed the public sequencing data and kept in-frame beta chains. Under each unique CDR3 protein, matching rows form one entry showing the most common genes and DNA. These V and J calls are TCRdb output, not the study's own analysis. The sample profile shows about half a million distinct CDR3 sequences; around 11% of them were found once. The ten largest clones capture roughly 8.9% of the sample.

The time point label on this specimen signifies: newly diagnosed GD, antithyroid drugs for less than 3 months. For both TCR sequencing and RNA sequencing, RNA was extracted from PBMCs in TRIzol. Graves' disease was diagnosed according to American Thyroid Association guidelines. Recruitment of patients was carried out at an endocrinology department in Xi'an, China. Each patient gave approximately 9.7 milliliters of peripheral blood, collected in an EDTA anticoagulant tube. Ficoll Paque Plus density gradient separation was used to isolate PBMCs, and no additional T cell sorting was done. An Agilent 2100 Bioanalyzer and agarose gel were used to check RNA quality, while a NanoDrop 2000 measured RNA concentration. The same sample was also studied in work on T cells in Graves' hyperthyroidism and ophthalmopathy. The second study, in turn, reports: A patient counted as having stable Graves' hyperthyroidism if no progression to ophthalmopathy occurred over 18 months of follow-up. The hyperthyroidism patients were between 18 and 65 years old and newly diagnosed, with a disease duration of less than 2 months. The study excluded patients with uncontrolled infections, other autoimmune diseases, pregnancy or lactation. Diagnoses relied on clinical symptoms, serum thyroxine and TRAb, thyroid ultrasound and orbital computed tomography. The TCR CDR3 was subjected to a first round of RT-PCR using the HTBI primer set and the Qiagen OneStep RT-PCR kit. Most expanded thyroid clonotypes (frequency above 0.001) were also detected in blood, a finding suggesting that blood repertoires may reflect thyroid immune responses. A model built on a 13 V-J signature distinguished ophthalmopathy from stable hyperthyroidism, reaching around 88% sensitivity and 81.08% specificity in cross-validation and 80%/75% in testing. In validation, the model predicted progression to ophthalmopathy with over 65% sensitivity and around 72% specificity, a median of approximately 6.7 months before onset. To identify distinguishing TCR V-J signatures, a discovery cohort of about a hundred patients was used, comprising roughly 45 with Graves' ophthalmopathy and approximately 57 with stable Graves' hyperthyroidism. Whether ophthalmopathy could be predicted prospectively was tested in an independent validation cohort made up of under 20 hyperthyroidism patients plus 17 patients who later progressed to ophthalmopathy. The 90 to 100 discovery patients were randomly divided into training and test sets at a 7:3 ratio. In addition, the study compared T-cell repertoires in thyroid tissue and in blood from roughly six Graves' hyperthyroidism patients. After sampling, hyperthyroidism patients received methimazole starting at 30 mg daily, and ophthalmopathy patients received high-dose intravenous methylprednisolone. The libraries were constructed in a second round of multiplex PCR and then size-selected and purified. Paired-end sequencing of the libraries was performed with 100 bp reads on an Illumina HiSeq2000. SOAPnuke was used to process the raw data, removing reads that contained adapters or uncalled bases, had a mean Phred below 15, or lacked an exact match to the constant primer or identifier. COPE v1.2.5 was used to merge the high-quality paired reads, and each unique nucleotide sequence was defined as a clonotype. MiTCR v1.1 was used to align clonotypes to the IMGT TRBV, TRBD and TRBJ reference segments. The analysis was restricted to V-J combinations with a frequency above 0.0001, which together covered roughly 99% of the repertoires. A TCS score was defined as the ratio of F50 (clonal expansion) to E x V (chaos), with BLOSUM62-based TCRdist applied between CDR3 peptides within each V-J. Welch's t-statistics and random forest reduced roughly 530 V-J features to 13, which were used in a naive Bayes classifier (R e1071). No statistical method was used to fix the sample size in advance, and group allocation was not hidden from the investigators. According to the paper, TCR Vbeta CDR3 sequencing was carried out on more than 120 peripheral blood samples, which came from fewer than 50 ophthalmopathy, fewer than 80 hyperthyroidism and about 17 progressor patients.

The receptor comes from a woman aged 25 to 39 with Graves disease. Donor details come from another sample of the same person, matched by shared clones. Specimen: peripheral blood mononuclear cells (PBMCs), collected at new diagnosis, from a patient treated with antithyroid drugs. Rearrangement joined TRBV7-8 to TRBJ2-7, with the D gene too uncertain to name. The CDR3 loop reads CASSLGRPPYEQYF. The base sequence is TGTGCCAGCAGCTTAGGCAGACCGCCCTACGAGCAGTACTTC.